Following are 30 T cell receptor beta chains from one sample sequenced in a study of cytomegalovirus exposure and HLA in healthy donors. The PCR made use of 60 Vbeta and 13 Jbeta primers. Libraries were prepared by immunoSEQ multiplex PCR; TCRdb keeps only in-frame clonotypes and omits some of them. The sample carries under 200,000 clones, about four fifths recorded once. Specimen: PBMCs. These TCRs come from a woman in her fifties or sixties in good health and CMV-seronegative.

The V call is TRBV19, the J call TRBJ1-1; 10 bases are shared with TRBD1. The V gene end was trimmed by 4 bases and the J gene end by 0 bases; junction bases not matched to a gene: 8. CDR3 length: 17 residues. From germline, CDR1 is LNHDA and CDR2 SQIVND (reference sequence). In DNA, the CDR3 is TGTGCCAGTAGTAGCCGGGACAGGGGCGTCCTGAACACTGAAGCTTTCTTT. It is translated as CASSSRDRGVLNTEAFF.

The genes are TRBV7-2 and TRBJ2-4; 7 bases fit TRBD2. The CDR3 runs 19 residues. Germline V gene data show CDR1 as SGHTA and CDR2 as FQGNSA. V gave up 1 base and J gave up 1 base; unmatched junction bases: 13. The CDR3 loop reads CASSLGLPSGLLAKNIQYF. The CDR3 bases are TGTGCCAGCAGCTTAGGGCTCCCTAGCGGCCTCTTGGCCAAAAACATTCAGTACTTC.

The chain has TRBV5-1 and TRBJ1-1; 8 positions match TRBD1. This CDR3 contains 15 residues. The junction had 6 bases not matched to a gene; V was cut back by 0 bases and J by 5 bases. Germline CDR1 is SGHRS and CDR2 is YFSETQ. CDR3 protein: CASSLAVTGETEAFF. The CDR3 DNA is TGCGCCAGCAGCTTGGCCGTGACAGGGGAGACTGAAGCTTTCTTT.

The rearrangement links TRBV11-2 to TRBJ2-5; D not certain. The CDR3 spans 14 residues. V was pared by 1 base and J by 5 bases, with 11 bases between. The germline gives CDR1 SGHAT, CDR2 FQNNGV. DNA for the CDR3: TGTGCCAGCAGCTTAGGACCAGGCAGGGAGACCCAGTACTTC. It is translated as CASSLGPGRETQYF.

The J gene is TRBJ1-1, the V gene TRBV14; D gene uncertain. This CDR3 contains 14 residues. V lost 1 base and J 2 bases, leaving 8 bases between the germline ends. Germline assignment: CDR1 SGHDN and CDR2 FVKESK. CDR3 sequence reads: CASSQAGFNTEAFF. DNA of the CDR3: TGTGCCAGCAGCCAAGCGGGGTTTAACACTGAAGCTTTCTTT.

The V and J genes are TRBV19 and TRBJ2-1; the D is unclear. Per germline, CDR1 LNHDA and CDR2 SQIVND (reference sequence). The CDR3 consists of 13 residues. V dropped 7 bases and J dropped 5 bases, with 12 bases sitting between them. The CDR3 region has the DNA TGTGCCAGTATGACCCAGGATGACAATGAGCAGTTCTTC. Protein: CASMTQDDNEQFF.

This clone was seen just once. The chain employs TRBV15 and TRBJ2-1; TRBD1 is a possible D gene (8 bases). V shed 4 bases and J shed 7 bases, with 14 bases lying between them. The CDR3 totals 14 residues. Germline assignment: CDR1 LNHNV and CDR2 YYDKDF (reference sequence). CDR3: CATSIEQGGNEQFF. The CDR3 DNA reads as TGTGCCACCAGCATAGAACAGGGGGGGAATGAGCAGTTCTTC.

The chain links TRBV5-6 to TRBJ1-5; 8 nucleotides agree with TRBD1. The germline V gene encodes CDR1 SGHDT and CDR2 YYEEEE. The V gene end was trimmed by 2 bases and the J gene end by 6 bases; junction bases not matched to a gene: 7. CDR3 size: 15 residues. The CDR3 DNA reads TGTGCCAGCAGCTTCGGCAGGGGGCACGGTCAGCCCCAGCATTTT. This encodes CASSFGRGHGQPQHF.

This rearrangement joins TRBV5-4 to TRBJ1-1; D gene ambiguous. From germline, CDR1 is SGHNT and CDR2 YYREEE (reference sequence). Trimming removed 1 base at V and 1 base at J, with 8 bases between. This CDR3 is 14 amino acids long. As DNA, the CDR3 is TGTGCCAGCAGCTTGCCAGGCCCGAACACTGAAGCTTTCTTT. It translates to CASSLPGPNTEAFF.

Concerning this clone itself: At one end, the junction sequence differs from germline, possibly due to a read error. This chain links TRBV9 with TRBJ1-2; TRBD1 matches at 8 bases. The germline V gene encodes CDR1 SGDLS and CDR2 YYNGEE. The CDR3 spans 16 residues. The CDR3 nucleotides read TGTGCCAGCGGCGTAAGGACAGGGCAAGCCTATGGGGGCTACACCTTC. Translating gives CASGVRTGQAYGGYTF.

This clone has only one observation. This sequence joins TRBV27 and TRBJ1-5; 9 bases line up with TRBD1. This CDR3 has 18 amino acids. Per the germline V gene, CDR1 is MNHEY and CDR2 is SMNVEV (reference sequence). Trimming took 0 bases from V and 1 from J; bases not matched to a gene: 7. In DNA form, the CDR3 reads TGTGCCAGCAGTTTATCAAACAGGGGGCTTCGGAGCAATCAGCCCCAGCATTTT. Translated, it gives CASSLSNRGLRSNQPQHF.

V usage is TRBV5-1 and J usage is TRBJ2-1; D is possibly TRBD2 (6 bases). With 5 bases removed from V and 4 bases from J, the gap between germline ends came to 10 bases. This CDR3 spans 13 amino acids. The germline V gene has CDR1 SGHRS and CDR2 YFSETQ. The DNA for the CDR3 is TGCGCCAGCAGTCGACGGGGGTACAATGAGCAGTTCTTC. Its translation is CASSRRGYNEQFF.

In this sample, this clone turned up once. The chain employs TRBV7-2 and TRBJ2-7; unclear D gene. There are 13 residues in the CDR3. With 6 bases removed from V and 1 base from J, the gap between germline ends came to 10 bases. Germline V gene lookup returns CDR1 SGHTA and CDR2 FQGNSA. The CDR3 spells CASRAGSSYEQYF. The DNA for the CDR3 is TGTGCCAGCAGGGCCGGGTCATCCTACGAGCAGTACTTC.

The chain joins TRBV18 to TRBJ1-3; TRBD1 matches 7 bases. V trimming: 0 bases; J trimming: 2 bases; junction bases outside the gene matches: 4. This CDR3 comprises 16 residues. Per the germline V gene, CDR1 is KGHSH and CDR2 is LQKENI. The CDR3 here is CASSPPGRGPGNTIYF. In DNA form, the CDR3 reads TGTGCCAGCTCACCACCGGGAAGGGGGCCTGGAAACACCATATATTTT.

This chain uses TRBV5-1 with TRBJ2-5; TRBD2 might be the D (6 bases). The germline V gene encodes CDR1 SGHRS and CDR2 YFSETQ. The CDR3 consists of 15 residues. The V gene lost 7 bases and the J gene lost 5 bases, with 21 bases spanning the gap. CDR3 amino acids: CASVDGRGSTETQYF. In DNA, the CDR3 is TGCGCCAGCGTCGACGGGAGAGGGAGTACGGAGACCCAGTACTTC.

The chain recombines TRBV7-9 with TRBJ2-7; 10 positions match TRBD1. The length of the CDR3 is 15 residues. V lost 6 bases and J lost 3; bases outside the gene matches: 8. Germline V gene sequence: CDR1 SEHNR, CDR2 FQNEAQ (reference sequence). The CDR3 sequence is CASSKPGQGFYEQYF. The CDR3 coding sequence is TGTGCCAGCAGTAAACCGGGACAGGGGTTCTACGAGCAGTACTTC.

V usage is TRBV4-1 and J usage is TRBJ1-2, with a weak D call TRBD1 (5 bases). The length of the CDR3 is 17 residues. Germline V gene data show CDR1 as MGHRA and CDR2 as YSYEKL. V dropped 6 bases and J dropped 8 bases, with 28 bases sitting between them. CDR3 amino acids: CASRLQALSALGEGYTF. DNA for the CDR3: TGCGCCAGCAGACTACAGGCCCTCTCGGCACTCGGCGAGGGCTACACCTTC.

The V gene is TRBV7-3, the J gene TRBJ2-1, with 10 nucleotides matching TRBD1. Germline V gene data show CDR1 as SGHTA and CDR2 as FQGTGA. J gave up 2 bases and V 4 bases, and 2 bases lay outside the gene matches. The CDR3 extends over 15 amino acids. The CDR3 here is CASSSGQGAYNEQFF. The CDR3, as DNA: TGTGCCAGCAGCTCCGGACAGGGGGCCTACAATGAGCAGTTCTTC.

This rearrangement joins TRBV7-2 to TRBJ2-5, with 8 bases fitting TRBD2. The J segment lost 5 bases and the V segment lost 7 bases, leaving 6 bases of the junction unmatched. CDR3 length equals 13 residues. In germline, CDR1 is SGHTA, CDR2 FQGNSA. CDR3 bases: TGTGCCAGCAACAATCGGGGGGGCGAGACCCAGTACTTC. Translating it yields CASNNRGGETQYF.

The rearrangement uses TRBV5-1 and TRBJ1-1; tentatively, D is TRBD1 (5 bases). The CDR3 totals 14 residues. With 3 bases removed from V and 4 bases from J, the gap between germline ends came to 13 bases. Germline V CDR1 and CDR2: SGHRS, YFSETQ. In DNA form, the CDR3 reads TGCGCCAGCAGCTCTCAGGGCGGGGGCACTGAAGCTTTCTTT. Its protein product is CASSSQGGGTEAFF.

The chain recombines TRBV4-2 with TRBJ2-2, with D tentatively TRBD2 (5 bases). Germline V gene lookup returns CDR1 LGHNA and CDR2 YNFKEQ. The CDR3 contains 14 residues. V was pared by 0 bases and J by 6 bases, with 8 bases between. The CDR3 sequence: CASSQDSGSGELFF. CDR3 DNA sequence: TGTGCCAGCAGCCAAGATTCGGGATCCGGGGAGCTGTTTTTT.

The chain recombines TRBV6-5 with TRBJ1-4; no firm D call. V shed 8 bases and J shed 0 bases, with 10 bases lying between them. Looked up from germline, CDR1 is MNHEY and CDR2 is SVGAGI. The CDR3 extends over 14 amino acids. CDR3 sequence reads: CASSPGSTNEKLFF. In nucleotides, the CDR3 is TGTGCCAGCTCACCGGGTTCAACTAATGAAAAACTGTTTTTT.

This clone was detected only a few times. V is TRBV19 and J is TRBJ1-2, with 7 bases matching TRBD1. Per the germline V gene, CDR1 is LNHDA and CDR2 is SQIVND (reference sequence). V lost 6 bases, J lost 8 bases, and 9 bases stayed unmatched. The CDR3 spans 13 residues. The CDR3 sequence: CASREGGTLGYTF. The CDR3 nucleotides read TGTGCCAGTAGAGAAGGGGGCACCCTGGGCTACACCTTC.

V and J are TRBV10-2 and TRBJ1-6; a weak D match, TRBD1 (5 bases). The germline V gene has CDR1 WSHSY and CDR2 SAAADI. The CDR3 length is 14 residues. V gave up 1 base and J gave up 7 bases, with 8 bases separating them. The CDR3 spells CASSEWGTNSPLHF. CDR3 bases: TGCGCCAGCAGTGAGTGGGGCACCAATTCACCCCTCCACTTT.

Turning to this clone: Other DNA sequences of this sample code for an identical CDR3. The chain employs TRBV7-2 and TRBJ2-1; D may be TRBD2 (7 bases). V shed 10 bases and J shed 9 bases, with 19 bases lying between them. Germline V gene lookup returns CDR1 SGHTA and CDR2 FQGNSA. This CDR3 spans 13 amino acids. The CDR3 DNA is TGTGCCATCAAAAGGGGGGGGTCCCTTGAGCAGTTCTTC. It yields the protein CAIKRGGSLEQFF.

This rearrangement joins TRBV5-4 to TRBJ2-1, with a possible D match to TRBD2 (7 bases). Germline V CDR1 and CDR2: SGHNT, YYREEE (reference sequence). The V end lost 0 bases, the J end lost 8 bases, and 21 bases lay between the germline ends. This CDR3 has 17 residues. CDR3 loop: CASSLDLWVQGRDEQFF. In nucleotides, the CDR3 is TGTGCCAGCAGCTTGGATCTGTGGGTCCAGGGGAGGGATGAGCAGTTCTTC.

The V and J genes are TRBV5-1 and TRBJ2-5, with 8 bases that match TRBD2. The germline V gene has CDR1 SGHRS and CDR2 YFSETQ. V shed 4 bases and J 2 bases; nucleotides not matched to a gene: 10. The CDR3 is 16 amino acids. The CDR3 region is CASSRSGTSIQETQYF. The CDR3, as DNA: TGCGCCAGCAGCAGGTCCGGGACTAGTATTCAAGAGACCCAGTACTTC.

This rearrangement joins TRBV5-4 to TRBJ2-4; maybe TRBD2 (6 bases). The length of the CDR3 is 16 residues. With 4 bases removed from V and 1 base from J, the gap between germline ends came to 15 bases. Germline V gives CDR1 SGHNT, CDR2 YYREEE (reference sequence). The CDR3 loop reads CASSTSGGTAKNIQYF. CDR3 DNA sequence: TGTGCCAGCAGCACGAGTGGGGGGACGGCCAAAAACATTCAGTACTTC.

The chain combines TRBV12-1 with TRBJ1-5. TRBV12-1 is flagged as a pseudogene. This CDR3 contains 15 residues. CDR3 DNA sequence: TGTGCCAGCAGCGCCGCGGGACGCCGAAATCAGCCCCAGCATTTT. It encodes CASSAAGRRNQPQHF.

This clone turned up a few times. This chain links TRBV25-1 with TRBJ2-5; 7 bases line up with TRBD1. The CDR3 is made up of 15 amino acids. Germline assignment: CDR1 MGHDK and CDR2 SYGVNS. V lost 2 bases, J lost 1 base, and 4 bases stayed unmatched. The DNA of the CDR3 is TGTGCCAGCAGTGAAGACAGGGTCTCCCAAGAGACCCAGTACTTC. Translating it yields CASSEDRVSQETQYF.